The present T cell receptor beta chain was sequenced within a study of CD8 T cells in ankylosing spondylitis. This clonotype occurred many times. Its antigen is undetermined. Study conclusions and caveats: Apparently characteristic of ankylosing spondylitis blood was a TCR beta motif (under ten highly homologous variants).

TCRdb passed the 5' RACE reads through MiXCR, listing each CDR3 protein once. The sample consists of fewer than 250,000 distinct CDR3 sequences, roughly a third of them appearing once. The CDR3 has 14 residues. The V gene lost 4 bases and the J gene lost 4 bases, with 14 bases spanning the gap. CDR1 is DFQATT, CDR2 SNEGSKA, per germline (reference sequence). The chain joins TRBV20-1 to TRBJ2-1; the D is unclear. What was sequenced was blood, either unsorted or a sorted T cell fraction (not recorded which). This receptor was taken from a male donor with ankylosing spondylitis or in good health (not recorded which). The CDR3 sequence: CSAILGGKYNEQFF. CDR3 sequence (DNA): TGCAGTGCTATTCTAGGTGGGAAGTACAATGAGCAGTTCTTC.